One sample yielded the 8 T cell receptor beta chains listed below, sequenced in a study of blood T cell repertoires in COVID-19. The repertoire was sequenced with immunoSEQ multiplex PCR; TCRdb's copy has only in-frame clones and lacks some. The profile shows more than 110,000 clones, around 80% of them singletons. The specimen sequenced was peripheral blood. All receptors derive from a man aged 55 to 70 with acute or convalescent COVID-19.

The rearrangement uses TRBV19 and TRBJ2-6; 12 nucleotides line up with TRBD1. From germline, CDR1 is LNHDA and CDR2 SQIVND (reference sequence). The CDR3 runs 18 residues. Unmatched junction bases numbered 7, after V lost 3 bases and J lost 4 bases. The CDR3 sequence: CASSIPGQGAKGANVLTF. For the CDR3, the DNA is TGTGCCAGTAGTATCCCGGGACAGGGGGCAAAAGGGGCCAACGTCCTGACTTTC.

V usage is TRBV19 and J usage is TRBJ2-2; D may be TRBD2 (6 bases). V was cut by 6 bases and J by 8 bases, with 16 bases left in between. CDR3 size: 14 residues. The germline CDR1 and CDR2 sequences are LNHDA and SQIVND (reference sequence). The CDR3 region has the DNA TGTGCCAGTAGCCTAACGGAGGGTATGGGGGAGCTGTTTTTT. This encodes CASSLTEGMGELFF.

The V and J genes are TRBV7-6 and TRBJ2-5; 12 positions agree with TRBD1. V was clipped by 5 bases and J by 3 bases; unmatched bases: 7. Germline V gene sequence: CDR1 SGHVS, CDR2 FNYEAQ. This CDR3 is built from 16 residues. DNA of the CDR3: TGTGCCAGCAGCACACCGGGACAGGGGGCAAAAGAGACCCAGTACTTC. Translating gives CASSTPGQGAKETQYF.

The V gene is TRBV6-5, the J gene TRBJ2-1; 10 nucleotides align to TRBD2. CDR1 is MNHEY and CDR2 is SVGAGI in the germline V gene. This CDR3 region has 14 residues. With V trimmed by 6 bases and J by 6 bases, 5 bases remained unmatched. The CDR3 region has the DNA TGTGCCAGCAGGCGACTAGCGGGTAGCAATGAGCAGTTCTTC. Protein: CASRRLAGSNEQFF.

This chain's CDR3 is CASRMGRVSTDTQYF. CDR3 nucleotides: TGTGCCAGCAGGATGGGGAGGGTGAGCACAGATACGCAGTATTTT. The V call is TRBV27, the J call TRBJ2-3, with TRBD2 identical over 7 bases. V trimming: 6 bases; J trimming: 0 bases; junction bases outside the gene matches: 6. CDR3 length: 15 residues. Per germline, CDR1 MNHEY and CDR2 SMNVEV (reference sequence).

The chain recombines TRBV7-3 with TRBJ2-1; D not resolved. Trimming shortened V by 2 bases and J by 5 bases, and 13 bases separated the two germline ends. CDR3 length: 15 amino acids. CDR1 and CDR2 (germline): SGHTA, FQGTGA. This CDR3 reads CASSLEGWADNEQFF. For the CDR3, the DNA is TGTGCCAGCAGCTTAGAAGGTTGGGCAGACAATGAGCAGTTCTTC.

The chain couples TRBV9 to TRBJ2-1, with D unresolved. This CDR3 is 13 amino acids long. The V end lost 2 bases, the J end lost 8 bases, and 11 bases lay between the germline ends. Germline CDR1 is SGDLS and CDR2 is YYNGEE. This CDR3 is CASSVRGWYEQFF. CDR3 nucleotides: TGTGCCAGCAGCGTTAGAGGTTGGTATGAGCAGTTCTTC.

This chain connects TRBV6-6 to TRBJ1-4; D gene uncertain. Germline V lookup: CDR1 MNHNY, CDR2 SVGAGI (reference sequence). This CDR3 is built from 12 residues. Trimming took off 2 bases at V and 8 bases at J, with 6 bases between the two ends. The CDR3 sequence: CASSYTEEKLFF. CDR3 in DNA: TGTGCCAGCAGTTACACTGAGGAAAAACTGTTTTTT.